Detailed here is one T cell receptor (beta chain). As yet, its antigen is unknown. In the source study's methods: After removing out-of-frame reads, over 2 million distinct TCRbeta sequences remained. TCRdb keeps only in-frame clones here, not all; method: immunoSEQ multiplex PCR. V, J and clone size derive from that table, while D and trimming were established from the DNA sequence. The table shows 30,000 to 40,000 clones, with approximately 79% occurring only once. The data were taken from a study of memory CD4+ T cells and cytomegalovirus serostatus. Overall study results and limits: The CMV-associated TCR signature appears largely within the CD4+ memory repertoire. Of about 150 reported CMV TCRbeta sequences, about 70 were found in memory CD4+ repertoires. Median bootstrapped AUC for CMV status was just over 0.94 originally, about 0.9 US-trained.

Single viable CD3+CD4+CD8-CD45RO+ cells were sorted as the memory CD4+ T cells. V lost 4 bases and J 9 bases, leaving 17 bases between the germline ends. The CDR3 runs 15 residues. The germline gives CDR1 SGHNT, CDR2 YYREEE (reference sequence). V gene TRBV5-4 combines with J gene TRBJ1-6; D remains unclear. Sequenced material: memory CD4+ T cells from blood. The receptor was isolated from an adult in good health and CMV-seropositive. The CDR3 DNA is TGTGCCAGCAGCACCTTTACAGAGGCCAGTTCACCCCTCCACTTT. It is translated as CASSTFTEASSPLHF.